Included here is one T cell receptor (beta chain) sequence, with context. The sample belongs to a study of blood T cell repertoires in COVID-19. At the level of the study: Sources were T cells, B-cell-depleted T cells, or PBMCs; the material itself was cDNA or gDNA.

The CDR3 runs to 12 residues. V was shortened by 4 bases and J by 4 bases, with 9 bases between the two germline ends. Germline values: CDR1 SGHRS, CDR2 YFSETQ. The data were produced by immunoSEQ multiplex PCR, yet TCRdb's version contains in-frame clones alone and is incomplete. The sample holds around 100,000 clones, about nine tenths seen once. The genes are TRBV5-1 and TRBJ2-7, with unresolved D. What was sequenced was peripheral blood. The sequence was obtained from a man in his fifties or sixties with acute or convalescent COVID-19. CDR3 loop: CASSAAFYEQYF. The CDR3, as DNA: TGCGCCAGCAGCGCGGCCTTTTACGAGCAGTACTTC.